Below, 21 T cell receptor beta chains from the same sample are listed, as sequenced in a study of tissue T cells after allogeneic stem cell transplantation. Indicated time point: mouse harvest day 14 after allogeneic transplant. Mouse grafts combined 10^7 T-cell-depleted bone marrow cells with 10^6 splenic CD5+ T cells. Clones were read by immunoSEQ multiplex PCR, and TCRdb kept only the in-frame ones, dropping some. Among about 5,200 clones listed, approximately 30% were seen once. The sequenced sample consisted of skin. The receptors stem from a female BALB/c mouse given C57BL/6 T cells with graft-versus-host disease after an allogeneic hematopoietic cell transplant.

This clone is judged medium-sized. Gene names follow the mouse nomenclature. The read terminates 1 residue before the CDR3 end, so the remaining end is supplied by the germline J gene. This chain links TRBV26 with TRBJ1-1; maybe TRBD1 (5 bases). V lost 0 bases to trimming and J lost 8 bases, with 7 bases between them. This CDR3 spans 12 amino acids. The germline V gene has CDR1 KGHPV and CDR2 FQNQEV (reference sequence). The sequenced CDR3 bases are TGTGCCAGCAGTCTGTCGGGGGGTGAAGTCTTC. It yields the protein CASSLSGGEVF. The full CDR3 protein reads CASSLSGGEVFF. The whole variable domain, remainder taken from reference TRBV26 and TRBJ1-1, is NSKVIQTPRYLVKGQGQKAKMRCIPEKGHPVVFWYQQNKNNEFKFLINFQNQEVLQQIDMTEKRFSAECPSNSPCSLEIQSSEAGDSALYLCASSLSGGEVFFGKGTRLTVV.

In regard to this clone: Gene names follow the mouse nomenclature. The read comes to an end 1 residue before the CDR3 does, leaving the germline J gene to fill in the end. This chain links TRBV15 with TRBJ1-1; 9 bases are a match to TRBD1. J was trimmed by 3 bases and V by 2 bases; bases with no gene match: 1. This CDR3 is built from 14 residues. Germline V gene sequence: CDR1 SGHND, CDR2 FRSKSL. The CDR3 is CASSLRTGDTEVFF. The sequenced CDR3 bases are TGTGCCAGCAGTTTAAGGACAGGGGACACAGAAGTCTTC.

This clone ranks as medium-sized (0.01 to 0.1%). These gene names are mouse names. The read halts 1 residue ahead of the CDR3 end, with the missing end drawn from the germline J gene. The gene calls are TRBV26 and TRBJ2-7; D not certain. This CDR3 is built from 13 residues. V gave up 3 bases and J gave up 3 bases, with 9 bases separating them. Per germline, CDR1 KGHPV and CDR2 FQNQEV (reference sequence). The covered CDR3 bases are TGTGCCAGCAGTCTAGGCAGAATCTATGAACAGTAC. Protein sequence: CASSLGRIYEQY. The full-length CDR3 reads as CASSLGRIYEQYF.

This clone has just a few counts. The genes are named according to mouse. The DNA ends 1 residue before the CDR3 does, and the rest of the CDR3 is filled in from the germline J gene. J is TRBJ1-1 and V is TRBV23. Germline V lookup: CDR1 KGHTA, CDR2 FQNQQP. The length of the CDR3 is 11 residues. The CDR3 DNA, read in part, is TGCTCCAGCAGTCAAGGGGCGGAAGTCTTC. It encodes CSSSQGAEVF. The CDR3 as a whole reads CSSSQGAEVFF.

Notes on this clone: Gene and germline names: mouse. The CDR3 is cut off 1 residue early in the read; its end comes from the germline J gene. This chain uses TRBV5 with TRBJ1-1; TRBD1 agrees at 7 bases. The V segment lost 4 bases and the J segment 0 bases; nucleotides outside the gene matches: 2. Germline lookup yields CDR1 LGHNA and CDR2 YNLKQL (reference sequence). CDR3 length: 14 residues. CDR3 DNA, as far as it was read: TGTGCCAGCAGCCCGGGACAGACAAACACAGAAGTCTTC. It translates to CASSPGQTNTEVF. The whole CDR3 protein reads CASSPGQTNTEVFF.

In regard to this clone: Mouse germline and gene names are used. Coverage ceases 1 residue before the CDR3 finishes, and the germline J gene fills in the end. V is TRBV29 and J is TRBJ1-1, with no clear D. The CDR3 extends over 13 amino acids. Germline-derived CDR1 and CDR2 are MSHET and SYDVDS. V lost 3 bases to trimming and J lost 4 bases, with 9 bases between them. This CDR3 reads CASSFGEGTEVFF. The sequenced CDR3 bases are TGTGCTAGCAGTTTCGGGGAAGGCACAGAAGTCTTC.

Judged by abundance, this clone is medium-sized (0.01 to 0.1%). All gene names here are mouse names. The CDR3 end falls 1 residue outside the read, so it is completed with the germline J gene. The V gene is TRBV31, the J gene TRBJ2-2; 13 bases line up with TRBD2. This CDR3 comprises 17 residues. CDR1 GKSSPN and CDR2 SITVG come from the germline V gene. V lost 2 bases to trimming and J lost 4 bases; unmatched junction nucleotides: 7. Partial CDR3 DNA: TGTGCCTGGAGTGGGACTGGGGGGGTCAGGGGCACCGGGCAGCTCTAC. Its protein product is CAWSGTGGVRGTGQLY. The CDR3 reads in full as CAWSGTGGVRGTGQLYF.

Concerning this clone itself: Germline and genes here are mouse. The read gets to within 1 residue of the CDR3 end, and the germline J gene fills in the rest. The gene calls are TRBV3 and TRBJ2-3; 7 nucleotides line up with TRBD1. The CDR3 totals 14 residues. Germline CDR1 is SNHLY and CDR2 is FYNGKV (reference sequence). The V gene end was trimmed by 5 bases and the J gene end by 3 bases; junction bases not matched to a gene: 5. The covered CDR3 bases are TGTGCCAGCAGCCAACAGGGGAGCGCAGAAACGCTGTAT. Translated: CASSQQGSAETLY. The whole CDR3 region reads CASSQQGSAETLYF.

Notes on this clone: This may arise from a read error, as a much more abundant clone is one base away. Gene names are mouse gene names. The DNA ends 1 residue before the CDR3 does, and the rest of the CDR3 is filled in from the germline J gene. Within the sample, other DNA sequences also encode this same CDR3. The V and J genes are TRBV26 and TRBJ2-1; TRBD2 matches 8 bases. V was pared by 4 bases and J by 4 bases, with 6 bases of the junction left unmatched. Germline V gives CDR1 KGHPV, CDR2 FQNQEV (reference sequence). This CDR3 is built from 15 residues. CDR3 DNA, as far as it was read: TGTGCCAGCAGTCCCCTGGGGGGATATTATGCTGAGCAGTTC. Translating it yields CASSPLGGYYAEQF. The CDR3 reads in full as CASSPLGGYYAEQFF.

In this sample, this clone turned up a few times. Germline and genes: mouse. From the germline J gene comes the end of the CDR3, since the read stops 1 residue before it. The chain recombines TRBV26 with TRBJ1-3; possibly TRBD1 for D (5 bases). Germline V lookup: CDR1 KGHPV, CDR2 FQNQEV (reference sequence). CDR3 size: 14 residues. V dropped 6 bases and J dropped 0 bases, with 9 bases sitting between them. The CDR3 sequence is CASSQGNSGNTLYF. Partial CDR3 DNA: TGTGCCAGCAGCCAGGGTAATTCTGGAAATACGCTCTAT.

This clone was counted only a few times. Gene names are mouse gene names. Read sequence stops 1 residue before the CDR3 end, and the germline J gene provides the missing end. The rearrangement uses TRBV31 and TRBJ2-1; 11 bases map to TRBD2. Per germline, CDR1 GKSSPN and CDR2 SITVG. The ends lost 1 base at V and 1 base at J; junction bases unmatched: 0. The CDR3 runs to 15 residues. Partial CDR3 DNA: TGTGCCTGGAGTCGGGACTGGGGGAACTATGCTGAGCAGTTC. Translation gives CAWSRDWGNYAEQF. The CDR3 in its entirety is CAWSRDWGNYAEQFF.

In its sample, this clone ranks as medium-sized (0.01 to 0.1%). Any gene name here is a mouse gene name. The read halts 1 residue ahead of the CDR3 end, with the missing end drawn from the germline J gene. Different DNA sequences within this sample yield the same CDR3. The chain carries TRBV26 and TRBJ1-5, with D possibly TRBD1 on 6 matching bases. The CDR3 is 13 residues long. V was cut by 3 bases and J by 7 bases, with 10 bases left in between. Per germline, CDR1 KGHPV and CDR2 FQNQEV (reference sequence). The sequenced part of the CDR3 DNA is TGTGCCAGCAGTCTTCCGGGACAACAGGCTCCGCTT. Protein sequence: CASSLPGQQAPL. The whole CDR3 sequence is CASSLPGQQAPLF.

In regard to this clone: The genes are named according to mouse. With the read ending 1 residue before the CDR3 end, the germline J gene is used to fill in that end. The chain joins TRBV13-1 to TRBJ2-2; possible D gene TRBD1, 5 bases. This CDR3 is 15 amino acids long. CDR1 is NSHNY and CDR2 is SYGAGN in the germline V gene. V was shortened by 2 bases and J by 0 bases, with 8 bases between the two germline ends. CDR3 sequence reads: CASSEGVTNTGQLYF. Incomplete CDR3 DNA: TGTGCCAGCAGTGAAGGGGTAACAAACACCGGGCAGCTCTAC.

This clone counts as medium-sized. Mouse gene names apply. The DNA ends 1 residue before the CDR3 does, and the rest of the CDR3 is filled in from the germline J gene. The chain uses TRBV13-2 and TRBJ2-7; 8 bases agree with TRBD1. Germline values: CDR1 NNHNN, CDR2 SYGAGS (reference sequence). Trimming cost V 0 bases and J 5 bases; bases outside gene matches: 4. The CDR3 is 14 residues long. Partial CDR3 DNA: TGTGCCAGCGGTGATGGCAGGGGGCGCGATGAACAGTAC. This codes for CASGDGRGRDEQY. The whole CDR3 sequence reads CASGDGRGRDEQYF.

This clone was counted a single time. Mouse gene names and germline throughout. The CDR3 end falls 1 residue outside the read, so it is completed with the germline J gene. The rearrangement uses TRBV26 and TRBJ1-1; D not resolved. CDR1 is KGHPV and CDR2 is FQNQEV in the germline V gene (reference sequence). V was shortened by 2 bases and J by 1 base, with 2 bases between the two germline ends. CDR3 length equals 12 residues. CDR3 sequence reads: CASSLVNTEVFF. CDR3 DNA, as far as it was read: TGTGCCAGCAGTCTGGTAAACACAGAAGTCTTC.

Concerning this clone itself: Gene and germline names: mouse. The read ends 1 residue shy of where the CDR3 ends; the end is completed using the germline J gene. The rearrangement links TRBV13-3 to TRBJ2-5, with unresolved D. The V end lost 0 bases, the J end lost 2 bases, and 7 bases lay between the germline ends. Germline V gene sequence: CDR1 NNHDY, CDR2 SYVADS. This CDR3 region has 14 residues. The CDR3 region is CASSDAKGQDTQYF. CDR3 bases read: TGTGCCAGCAGTGATGCAAAGGGCCAAGACACCCAGTAC.

In regard to this clone: Here the gene names and germline are mouse. The CDR3 end lies 1 residue beyond the end of the read and is filled in from the germline J gene. The chain couples TRBV20 to TRBJ2-7, with D tentatively TRBD1 or TRBD2 (5 bases each). Germline CDR1 reads GFQATS; CDR2 reads STVNSAI. V was pared by 0 bases and J by 0 bases, with 9 bases between. The length of the CDR3 is 14 residues. This CDR3 reads CGARDSGGSYEQYF. The part of the CDR3 DNA that was read is TGTGGTGCTAGGGATTCCGGGGGCTCCTATGAACAGTAC.

This clone was seen only a few times. Gene names refer to mouse genes. The read gets to within 1 residue of the CDR3 end, and the germline J gene fills in the rest. V is TRBV13-3 and J is TRBJ2-5; TRBD2 matches at 11 bases. This CDR3 contains 14 residues. Germline trimming cut 5 bases from V and 6 bases from J; bases unmatched to any gene: 5. Germline lookup yields CDR1 NNHDY and CDR2 SYVADS. The CDR3 region is CASRLGGRGDTQYF. CDR3 bases read: TGTGCCAGCAGACTGGGGGGGCGCGGGGACACCCAGTAC.

Of note for this clone: These gene names are mouse names. The read stops 1 residue short of the end of the CDR3; the missing end is completed from the germline J gene. J is TRBJ1-3 and V is TRBV26; no definite D call. Germline-derived CDR1 and CDR2 are KGHPV and FQNQEV (reference sequence). V was cut by 4 bases and J by 0 bases, with 7 bases left in between. The CDR3 is 14 amino acids. CDR3 sequence reads: CASSPGLSGNTLYF. The covered CDR3 bases are TGTGCCAGCAGTCCGGGCCTTTCTGGAAATACGCTCTAT. Using reference TRBV26 and TRBJ1-3 for the parts outside the CDR3, the full variable domain is NSKVIQTPRYLVKGQGQKAKMRCIPEKGHPVVFWYQQNKNNEFKFLINFQNQEVLQQIDMTEKRFSAECPSNSPCSLEIQSSEAGDSALYLCASSPGLSGNTLYFGEGSRLIVV.

This clone was seen a handful of times. The listed genes are named as in mouse. The sequenced fragment ends 1 residue before the CDR3 boundary, so the rest is inferred from the germline J gene. J is TRBJ1-1 and V is TRBV26; 7 nucleotides match TRBD1. CDR3 size: 13 residues. The ends lost 2 bases at V and 4 bases at J; junction bases unmatched: 1. Germline V lookup: CDR1 KGHPV, CDR2 FQNQEV (reference sequence). The CDR3 DNA, read in part, is TGTGCCAGCAGTCTGGGACAGGTCACAGAAGTCTTC. Its translation is CASSLGQVTEVF. The entire CDR3 protein reads CASSLGQVTEVFF. Together with reference TRBV26 and TRBJ1-1, the CDR3 gives the full variable domain: NSKVIQTPRYLVKGQGQKAKMRCIPEKGHPVVFWYQQNKNNEFKFLINFQNQEVLQQIDMTEKRFSAECPSNSPCSLEIQSSEAGDSALYLCASSLGQVTEVFFGKGTRLTVV.

This clone is medium-sized by share. Gene names denote mouse genes. The CDR3 end falls 1 residue outside the read, so it is completed with the germline J gene. Other DNA sequences in this sample translate to the same CDR3. The chain combines TRBV26 with TRBJ1-1; D call uncertain. Germline CDR1 and CDR2: KGHPV and FQNQEV (reference sequence). V lost 3 bases to trimming and J lost 1 base, with 3 bases between them. The CDR3 is made up of 12 amino acids. The sequenced CDR3 bases are TGTGCCAGCAGTCTAGGGAACACAGAAGTCTTC. Amino acid sequence: CASSLGNTEVF. From start to end, the CDR3 is CASSLGNTEVFF.